This TCR beta chain was sequenced for a study of beta chain features in type 1 diabetes (dated by TCRdb to 2017 to 2018). About the study as a whole: Patients and healthy donors did not differ in mean age, gender distribution, total cell number or subset yield. A total of just under 110,000,000 sorted cells were examined across all samples, and RNA yield correlated strongly with the number of cells per subset. Regulatory and stem cell-like memory subsets were isolated from only 8 patients and roughly 8 healthy donors, whereas naive and central memory subsets came from all 30 or so donors. The study compared the TCRB repertoires of sorted circulating CD4+ T cell subsets in recently diagnosed type 1 diabetes patients with those in matched healthy donors. Points the paper makes about the study in general: Type 1 diabetes patients showed a moderate but significant shortening of TCRB CDR3 length in all four CD4+ subsets. HLA sub-analyses involved small numbers of individuals, so any influence of HLA type on TCRB rearrangement remained unresolved. Naive, central memory and regulatory TCRB repertoires appeared to be more similar among patients than among healthy donors. Because cDNA was sequenced instead of genomic DNA, activated cells with high expression could be over-represented, although the groups did not differ in activation or CD3 levels. At VDJ recombination sites, patients with type 1 diabetes made fewer insertions and deleted more nucleotides, a pattern implying thymic rearrangement abnormalities. Shorter templates might be favored by PCR, yet because patient and control samples were amplified and corrected together, any such skew would affect both groups equally.

V is trimmed back by 5 bases and J by 8 bases, and the junction contains 11 bases that no gene match accounts for. The germline V gene encodes CDR1 MNHEY and CDR2 SMNVEV (reference sequence). There are 14 amino acids in the CDR3, from cysteine to phenylalanine inclusive. Solely the CDR3 DNA is kept, with 42 bases framed from the first base. The entire amount of isolated RNA was reverse transcribed using the High Capacity cDNA Reverse Transcription Kit, so the sequenced TCRB transcripts were expressed ones. Deep immunoSEQ sequencing was applied to naive, central memory and regulatory T cell samples, giving an average of around 3.4 million total reads per sample. After sorted cells were lysed in RLT buffer, RNA was extracted with DNase-treated RNeasy Micro or Mini kits, with the choice depending on cell number. To prevent cross-contamination, every cell subset was processed on its own, while patient and healthy donor samples were processed together. The immunoSEQ multiplex PCR was used to amplify TCRB sequences from cDNA, yielding 87-bp fragments that span the CDR3 region. Sequencing of the amplicons was done on the Illumina HiSeq platform. For the original study's pipeline: Synthetic template baselines were used to correct PCR bias computationally, reads within Hamming distance 2 were collapsed, and singletons that could not be merged were discarded. By aligning reads against IMGT, V, D and J genes, CDR3 length, and insertions or deletions at six rearrangement sites were assigned. Within each subset, clonotype counts were normalized to sorted cell number, and only after that were true diversity and Gini coefficients computed with the tcR R package. The overlap coefficient, calculated on TCRB nucleotide sequences, was used to quantify repertoire sharing. This is the immuneACCESS table as TCRdb keeps it, with only in-frame sequences that have V and J called. A part of the clones is gone; compared with another copy, unresolved V genes explain less than half, and the rest is unexplained. The V and J calls and clone size were taken over from that table, and D and trimming were inferred from the DNA. Counted in this sample were more than 150,000 clones; less than 15% of them appeared once. The ten largest make up 0.55% to 0.8% of the sample.

Each donor gave one peripheral blood draw, averaging roughly 120 mL, which was collected into heparinised tubes. Using a panel that included CD45RO, CCR7, CD25, CD127, CD95 and CD27, naive, central memory, regulatory and stem cell-like memory CD4+ T cells were sorted on a BD FACSAria II. All sorted populations exceeded 95% purity. Right away, PBMCs were isolated by Lymphoprep density gradient centrifugation and were stained directly, with no culture step. To minimize batch effects, samples were stained and sorted in pairs, one healthy donor with one patient per experiment. Worth noting for this clone: Its antigen has not been determined. No base qualities exist here, and no much larger clone lies one base off it.

The material sequenced was central memory CD4+ T cells from blood. This sequence was found in a woman aged 18-30 years in good health. The V and J segments used are TRBV27 and TRBJ1-2; 7 junctional bases match TRBD1. CDR3 protein: CASSPRQGEGGYTF. The DNA sequence is as follows: TGTGCCAGCAGTCCCCGACAGGGAGAGGGCGGCTACACCTTC.